This T cell receptor (beta chain) derives from a study of CD8 T cells in Susac syndrome. RNA in amounts of about 0.5 to 1 ug was reverse transcribed with random hexamers. By means of immunoSEQ multiplex PCR, TCR beta CDR3 spanning 54 Vbeta and 13 Jbeta underwent amplification. From the immunoSEQ multiplex PCR reads, TCRdb called clonotypes with MiXCR, one entry per CDR3 protein. Of some 47,000 distinct CDR3 sequences detected, nearly 95% appear once; the ten largest clones hold around 0.4%. V was cut by 6 bases and J by 0 bases, with 20 bases left in between. The length of the CDR3 is 18 residues. Germline CDR1 LGHNA, CDR2 YSLEER.

The material sequenced was CD8+ T cells from PBMCs. The V gene is TRBV4-3, the J gene TRBJ1-4; D perhaps matches TRBD1 (6 bases). This sequence was found in a human donor in good health. The CDR3 DNA is TGCGCCAGCAGATCAAGATTGGGGGCGACCTCAACTAATGAAAAACTGTTTTTT. Amino acid sequence: CASRSRLGATSTNEKLFF.